This note documents a single T cell receptor (beta chain) sequence. The antigen is unknown. These data belong to a study of shared clonotypes between healthy human individuals. Study at large: The study used three CD4 naive, three CD4 memory, two CD8 naive and one CD8 memory plate per donor. General study results and limits: Larger estimated richness was generally recorded for naive subsets relative to memory subsets.

Germline assignment: CDR1 SGHVS and CDR2 FQNEAQ. The trim removed 5 bases at V and 4 bases at J, leaving 9 bases unmatched. This CDR3 comprises 15 residues. Data came from immunoSEQ multiplex PCR; TCRdb stores just in-frame clones and leaves some out. The data contain about 680,000 clones, about 78% of them seen just once; the ten biggest clones take up 1.8%. This sequence was found in a woman in her 30s in good health. This rearrangement joins TRBV7-8 to TRBJ1-1; 8 nucleotides line up with TRBD1. The sample comprised memory CD4+ T cells sorted from blood. Indicated subset: CD45RA-negative fraction. The CDR3 sequence: CASSASGGAGTEAFF. The CDR3 DNA reads TGTGCCAGCAGCGCCTCAGGGGGCGCGGGCACTGAAGCTTTCTTT.